The following is a T cell receptor (beta chain) sequence with its context. Per the study methods: Amplified reference gene primers provided the basis for estimating nucleated cell counts. The repertoire was sequenced with immunoSEQ multiplex PCR; TCRdb's copy has only in-frame clones and lacks some. V, J and clone size are taken as reported in that table, and D and trimming were inferred from the DNA itself. The data contain 140,000 to 150,000 clones, approximately 91% of them singletons. Between the trimmed V and J ends, which lost 5 bases and 6 bases, there was a span of 19 bases. The CDR3 length is 16 residues. CDR1 is LGHDT and CDR2 is YNNKEL in the germline V gene (reference sequence). This specimen belongs to a study of blood T cell repertoires in COVID-19.

The sequenced material came from peripheral blood. The receptor's source is a man between 70 and 80 years old with acute or convalescent COVID-19. The J gene is TRBJ1-4, the V gene TRBV3-1 (or the pseudogene TRBV3-2); a weak D match, TRBD1 (5 bases). The CDR3 loop is CASSNPSGLVDEKLFF. Written as DNA, the CDR3 is TGTGCCAGCAGCAACCCCTCGGGACTCGTGGATGAAAAACTGTTTTTT.